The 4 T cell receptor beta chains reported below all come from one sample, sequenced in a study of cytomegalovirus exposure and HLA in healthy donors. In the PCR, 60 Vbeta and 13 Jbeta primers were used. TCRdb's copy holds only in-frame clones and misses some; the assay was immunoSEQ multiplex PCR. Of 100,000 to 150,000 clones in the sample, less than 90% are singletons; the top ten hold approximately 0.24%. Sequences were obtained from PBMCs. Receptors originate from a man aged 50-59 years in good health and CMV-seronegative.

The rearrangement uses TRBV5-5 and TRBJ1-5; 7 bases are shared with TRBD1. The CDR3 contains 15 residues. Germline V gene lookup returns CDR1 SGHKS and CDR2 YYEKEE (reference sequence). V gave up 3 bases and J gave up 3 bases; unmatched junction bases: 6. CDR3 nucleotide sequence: TGTGCCAGCAGCTCACAGGGGATCGTCAATCAGCCCCAGCATTTT. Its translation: CASSSQGIVNQPQHF.

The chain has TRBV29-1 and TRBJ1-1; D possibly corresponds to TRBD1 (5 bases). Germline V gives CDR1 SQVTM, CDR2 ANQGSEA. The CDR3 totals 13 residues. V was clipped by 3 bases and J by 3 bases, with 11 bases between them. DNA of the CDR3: TGCAGCGTTGAGGGGGGAGGGGACACTGAAGCTTTCTTT. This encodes CSVEGGGDTEAFF. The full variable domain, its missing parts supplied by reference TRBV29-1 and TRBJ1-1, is SAVISQKPSRDICQRGTSLTIQCQVDSQVTMMFWYRQQPGQSLTLIATANQGSEATYESGFVIDKFPISRPNLTFSTLTVSNMSPEDSSIYLCSVEGGGDTEAFFGQGTRLTVV.

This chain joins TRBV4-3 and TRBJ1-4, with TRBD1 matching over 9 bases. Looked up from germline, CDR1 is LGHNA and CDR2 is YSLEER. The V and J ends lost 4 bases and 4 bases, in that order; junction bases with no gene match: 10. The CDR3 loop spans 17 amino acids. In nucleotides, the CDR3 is TGCGCCAGCAGCCGACGACAGGGGGGGCTCCTTAATGAAAAACTGTTTTTT. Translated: CASSRRQGGLLNEKLFF.

The CDR3 DNA reads TGTGCCAGCAGCGGGGACAGGGCCCTCTCTGGAAACACCATATATTTT. It specifies CASSGDRALSGNTIYF. V and J are TRBV5-5 and TRBJ1-3; 9 bases align to TRBD1. CDR1 and CDR2 (germline): SGHKS, YYEKEE (reference sequence). V shed 4 bases, J shed 0 bases, and the junction held 5 bases outside the gene matches. The CDR3 is made up of 16 amino acids.